The clone carrying this TCR beta chain was found a few times. Its antigen remains unidentified. Alongside a J-beta primer mix, a sample-barcoded 5' primer served in a second PCR lasting about 7 to 12 cycles. Samples each returned at least 2.5 million CDR3-containing paired-end reads. In TCRdb, the 5' RACE reads were re-called with MiXCR into one record per CDR3 protein. The data hold approximately 680,000 distinct CDR3 sequences, with 32% observed a single time. Per sample, a minimum of 7 million PBMCs were isolated. The sample comes from a study of blood T cells in healthy people across ages. Findings and caveats of the study: Observed TCR beta diversity per million T cells went down as age went up. This fall followed a roughly linear course with age.

The sample consisted of blood. This clonotype was sampled from a woman aged 80 or over in good health.

This chain's CDR3 is CASSPGQVGREGYYTGELFF. The CDR3 bases are TGCGCCAGCAGCCCCGGACAGGTCGGGAGGGAGGGATACTATACCGGGGAGCTGTTTTTT. The chain uses TRBV4-3 and TRBJ2-2; tentative D call: TRBD2 (8 bases). The CDR3 sequence is 20 residues long. CDR1 and CDR2 (germline): LGHNA, YSLEER. Trimming took 4 bases from V and 5 from J, leaving 29 bases between them.